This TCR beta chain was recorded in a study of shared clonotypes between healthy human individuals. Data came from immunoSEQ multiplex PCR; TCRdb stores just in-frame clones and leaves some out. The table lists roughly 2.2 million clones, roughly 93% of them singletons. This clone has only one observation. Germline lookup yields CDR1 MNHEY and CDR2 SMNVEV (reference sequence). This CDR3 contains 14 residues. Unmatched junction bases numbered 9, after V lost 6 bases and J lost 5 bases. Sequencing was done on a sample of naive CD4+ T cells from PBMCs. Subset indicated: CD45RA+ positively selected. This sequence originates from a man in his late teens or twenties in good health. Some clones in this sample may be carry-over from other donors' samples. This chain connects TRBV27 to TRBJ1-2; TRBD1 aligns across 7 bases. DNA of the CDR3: TGTGCCAGCAGGTATGGGACAGAATCTTATGGCTACACCTTC. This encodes CASRYGTESYGYTF.